What follows are 7 T cell receptor beta chains derived from one specimen sequenced in a study of radiotherapy plus CTLA-4 blockade in lung cancer. The method was immunoSEQ multiplex PCR; TCRdb's version includes in-frame clones alone and lacks a portion of them. The repertoire includes more than 40,000 clones, 55% to 80% of them detected once, and roughly 25% sits in the top ten. The source was peripheral blood, collected from a patient treated with radiotherapy plus ipilimumab. These receptors all stem from a human donor with non-small cell lung cancer who had a partial response to radiotherapy plus ipilimumab.

The gene calls are TRBV19 and TRBJ1-1, with D perhaps TRBD1 (5 bases). Germline V gives CDR1 LNHDA, CDR2 SQIVND (reference sequence). Trimming took 8 bases from V and 4 from J, leaving 14 bases between them. This CDR3 region has 13 residues. The CDR3 spells CASAPQAGTEAFF. For the CDR3, the DNA is TGTGCCAGTGCTCCACAGGCCGGCACTGAAGCTTTCTTT.

The chain joins TRBV7-8 to TRBJ2-7; D unresolved. The V and J ends lost 2 bases and 2 bases respectively, with 10 bases between them. Germline CDR1 reads SGHVS; CDR2 reads FQNEAQ. This CDR3 contains 14 residues. CDR3 coding DNA: TGTGCCAGCAGCTTACAAGTCCGGGCCTACGAGCAGTACTTC. It yields the protein CASSLQVRAYEQYF.

The rearrangement joins TRBV11-2 to TRBJ2-5; 12 bases line up with TRBD2. The V segment lost 3 bases and the J segment 4 bases; nucleotides outside the gene matches: 9. CDR3 length: 17 residues. Germline-derived CDR1 and CDR2 are SGHAT and FQNNGV. Written as DNA, the CDR3 is TGTGCCAGCAGCTTGAGGACTAGCGGGACCACGGGAGAGACCCAGTACTTC. This sequence encodes CASSLRTSGTTGETQYF.

Concerning this clone itself: At the DNA level, this CDR3 is encoded by other sequences in the same sample as well. The chain joins TRBV19 to TRBJ2-7; maybe TRBD1 (6 bases). Trimming took off 5 bases at V and 7 bases at J, with 9 bases between the two ends. Looked up from germline, CDR1 is LNHDA and CDR2 is SQIVND (reference sequence). The CDR3 has 11 amino acids. CDR3 protein: CASSFGQEQYF. The CDR3 region has the DNA TGTGCCAGTAGTTTCGGACAGGAGCAGTACTTC.

V gene TRBV7-2 combines with J gene TRBJ2-5; 9 bases are a match to TRBD2. The CDR3 length is 17 residues. V was pared by 6 bases and J by 4 bases, with 15 bases of the junction left unmatched. Looked up from germline, CDR1 is SGHTA and CDR2 is FQGNSA. The CDR3 spells CASRSQAGGTPRETQYF. CDR3 coding DNA: TGTGCCAGCAGGTCACAAGCGGGGGGCACGCCTCGAGAGACCCAGTACTTC. Variable domain in full (rest from reference TRBV7-2 and TRBJ2-5): GAGVSQSPSNKVTEKGKDVELRCDPISGHTALYWYRQSLGQGLEFLIYFQGNSAPDKSGLPSDRFSAERTGGSVSTLTIQRTQQEDSAVYLCASRSQAGGTPRETQYFGPGTRLLVL.

This clone appeared a single time. This chain uses TRBV7-2 with TRBJ2-1; TRBD2 matches at 11 bases. The CDR3 has 16 amino acids. Trimming removed 3 bases from V and 7 bases from J; junction bases left unmatched: 8. CDR1 is SGHTA and CDR2 is FQGNSA in the germline V gene. CDR3 sequence (DNA): TGTGCCAGCAGCTTGGCGACTAGCGGGATAAAGAATGAGCAGTTCTTC. This gives the protein CASSLATSGIKNEQFF.

This chain connects TRBV6-1 to TRBJ2-7; 8 bases line up with TRBD1. Germline V CDR1 and CDR2: MNHNS, SASEGT. Losses at the gene ends were 5 bases for V and 6 bases for J; bases not matched to a gene: 9. The CDR3 is 14 amino acids. The CDR3 DNA reads as TGTGCCAGCAGTCCCACGGGACAGGCCTTCGAGCAGTACTTC. The encoded protein is CASSPTGQAFEQYF.